The rows below give T cell receptor beta chains drawn from one sample of a study of shared clonotypes between healthy human individuals. Assay used: immunoSEQ multiplex PCR; TCRdb lists only in-frame clones, some missing. The sample shows about 2 million clones, 85% to 95% of them seen only once. The sample was naive CD4+ T cells sorted from blood. The receptors stem from a man between 18 and 29 years old in good health. CDR3s leave out the opening cysteine and the closing phenylalanine or tryptophan. Clone size is stated in some rows and not others, as once, few, many or a class when expanded.

CDR3aa	abundance	v_gene	j_gene
ASRRSTGVHGYT	NA	TRBV19	TRBJ1-2
ASSPRQGSETGYT	NA	TRBV9	TRBJ1-2
ATSRDWAVAGSGQY	NA	TRBV15	TRBJ2-7
ASGRGGSDTQY	NA	TRBV21-1	TRBJ2-3
ASSVTSAVGGNEQF	NA	TRBV9	TRBJ2-1
ASSVQISYEQY	NA	TRBV2	TRBJ2-7
ASSQGLAAYNEQF	NA	TRBV6-4	TRBJ2-1
ASSGRDTPTDTQY	NA	TRBV6-1	TRBJ2-3
ASSLVGSSGNTIY	NA	TRBV7-9	TRBJ1-3
ASSQGLAGGDTQY	NA	TRBV4-3	TRBJ2-3
ASSLYGSEAF	NA	TRBV7-2	TRBJ1-1
ASSLILLGSTDTQY	NA	TRBV7-9	TRBJ2-3
ASSLDSQETQY	NA	TRBV5-1	TRBJ2-5
ASSGGRVYGYT	NA	TRBV2	TRBJ1-2
ASSFRQGHNTEAF	NA	TRBV7-2	TRBJ1-1
ASGLNPGTQLNEQF	once	TRBV12-5	TRBJ2-1
ASSPLLEAQPQH	NA	TRBV19	TRBJ1-5
ASSPPGTGQDSGT	NA	TRBV28	TRBJ1-2
ASSLGQLQETQY	NA	TRBV5-1	TRBJ2-5
ASRKSGTGGFLSSYNEQF	NA	TRBV4-3	TRBJ2-1
ASSLGIVAEKLF	NA	TRBV28	TRBJ1-4
ASSVDSGDLSTDTQY	NA	TRBV9	TRBJ2-3
ASKGLNYEQY	NA	TRBV10-2	TRBJ2-7